This section outlines one T cell receptor (beta chain) sequence together with its context. The CDR3 length is 16 residues. The protocol was immunoSEQ multiplex PCR, while the TCRdb copy is restricted to in-frame clones and leaves out a portion. The repertoire consists of roughly 100,000 clones, with approximately 89% occurring once and the leading ten covering around 8.7%. The sample comes from a study of T cell responses to AZD1222 COVID-19 vaccine. The input for sequencing was peripheral blood, taken on day 0 of AZD1222 vaccination. The chain combines TRBV21-1 with TRBJ2-1; the D segment call TRBD1 is taken from the table without a DNA check. TRBV21-1 is listed as a pseudogene. The source is an adult in good health. In DNA form, the CDR3 reads TGTGCCAGCAGCAAAGGCCTTGGGACAGTGGTGTATGAGCAGTTCTTC. Translated, it gives CASSKGLGTVVYEQFF.